What follows are 23 T cell receptor beta chains derived from one specimen sequenced in a study of blood T cell repertoires in COVID-19. Only in-frame clones appear in the TCRdb table, and some are missing; sequencing was by immunoSEQ multiplex PCR. The sample includes about 150,000 clones, around 81% of them seen just once. Sequenced sample: peripheral blood. The receptor set was obtained from a man in his sixties or seventies who had recovered from COVID-19.

The CDR3 is CASSIDRVQPQHF. CDR3 DNA sequence: TGTGCCAGTAGTATTGACAGGGTCCAGCCCCAGCATTTT. The chain couples TRBV19 to TRBJ1-5; 7 positions match TRBD1. The CDR3 spans 13 residues. Trimming at V came to 3 bases and at J to 7 bases, leaving 3 bases not matched to a gene. The V gene's germline CDR1 is LNHDA and CDR2 SQIVND (reference sequence).

In DNA form, the CDR3 reads TGTGCCAGCAGTTACACTGGCAGGGGGCGGGAAGGCTACACCTTC. It translates to CASSYTGRGREGYTF. This chain uses TRBV6-5 with TRBJ1-2, with 8 bases fitting TRBD1. The length of the CDR3 is 15 residues. V gave up 2 bases and J gave up 8 bases; unmatched junction bases: 10. Germline V CDR1 and CDR2: MNHEY, SVGAGI.

The chain uses TRBV9 and TRBJ1-2; 7 nucleotides agree with TRBD1. The junction had 10 bases not matched to a gene; V was cut back by 3 bases and J by 5 bases. Germline values: CDR1 SGDLS, CDR2 YYNGEE. The CDR3 runs 15 residues. The CDR3 DNA follows: TGTGCCAGCAGCGCCCCCGGGACAGACCTTTATGGCTACACCTTC. This encodes CASSAPGTDLYGYTF.

This chain connects TRBV5-1 to TRBJ2-1; TRBD2 might be the D (6 bases). V was pared by 4 bases and J by 6 bases, with 8 bases between. CDR3 size: 12 residues. CDR1 is SGHRS, CDR2 YFSETQ, per germline. CDR3 DNA sequence: TGCGCCAGCAGCCTGACTAGCAATGAGCAGTTCTTC. This translates into CASSLTSNEQFF.

The gene calls are TRBV18 and TRBJ1-2; TRBD1 might be the D (6 bases). V lost 3 bases, J lost 1 base, and 9 bases lay in between. This CDR3 contains 14 residues. Germline assignment: CDR1 KGHSH and CDR2 LQKENI. The CDR3 DNA reads as TGTGCCAGCTCACCCCAGGGGCTTAACTATGGCTACACCTTC. Its protein product is CASSPQGLNYGYTF.

This chain links TRBV7-2 with TRBJ1-6, with D possibly TRBD1 on 5 matching bases. The CDR3 runs 16 residues. V lost 5 bases and J lost 7, with 18 bases in between. Germline CDR1 SGHTA, CDR2 FQGNSA. Written as DNA, the CDR3 is TGTGCCAGCAGCGTAAATGCCGGGACTCTCAATTCACCCCTCCACTTT. This sequence encodes CASSVNAGTLNSPLHF.

The rearrangement links TRBV5-1 to TRBJ1-1; maybe TRBD1 (5 bases). CDR3 length: 14 amino acids. Germline V lookup: CDR1 SGHRS, CDR2 YFSETQ. V lost 5 bases to trimming and J lost 3 bases, with 14 bases between them. Written as DNA, the CDR3 is TGCGCCAGCAGGCCGGGAGGGGCGGACACTGAAGCTTTCTTT. Its translation is CASRPGGADTEAFF.

Only one count was recorded for this clone. V gene TRBV10-1 combines with J gene TRBJ1-1; the D gene is possibly TRBD1 (6 bases). Germline values: CDR1 WNHNN, CDR2 SYGVQD (reference sequence). The germline V and J ends were trimmed by 6 bases and 6 bases, with 14 bases remaining between them. The CDR3 covers 13 residues. The CDR3 loop reads CASSGQQGPEAFF. The CDR3 DNA is TGCGCCAGCAGCGGACAGCAGGGCCCTGAAGCTTTCTTT.

Concerning this clone itself: The junction departs from the called germline gene at one end, perhaps through a read error. The chain couples TRBV2 to TRBJ2-1, with 12 bases identical to TRBD2. This CDR3 region has 14 residues. Germline values: CDR1 SNHLY, CDR2 FYNNEI. The CDR3 DNA reads as TGTGCCAGCAGTACAGGTCTAGCGGGAGGGGAGCGGTTCTTC. Protein: CASSTGLAGGERFF.

The J gene is TRBJ1-2, the V gene TRBV7-3; D is perhaps TRBD1 (5 bases). Trimming took off 5 bases at V and 8 bases at J, with 21 bases between the two ends. Germline V gene lookup returns CDR1 SGHTA and CDR2 FQGTGA. The CDR3 runs to 15 residues. The CDR3 coding sequence is TGTGCCAGCAGCGACGGAATGAGCAGGGTGGCAGGCTACACCTTC. This encodes CASSDGMSRVAGYTF.

This chain connects TRBV4-1 to TRBJ1-5, with 9 bases fitting TRBD1. J gave up 2 bases and V 0 bases, and 8 bases lay outside the gene matches. This CDR3 spans 18 amino acids. The germline V gene has CDR1 MGHRA and CDR2 YSYEKL. The CDR3 reads CASSQDTRDRAGNQPQHF. CDR3 sequence (DNA): TGCGCCAGCAGCCAAGACACCCGGGACAGGGCGGGCAATCAGCCCCAGCATTTT.

The chain carries TRBV3-1 (or the pseudogene TRBV3-2) and TRBJ2-5; D perhaps matches TRBD2 (6 bases). The CDR3 spans 14 residues. V shed 4 bases and J shed 2 bases, with 11 bases lying between them. CDR1 LGHDT and CDR2 YNNKEL come from the germline V gene (reference sequence). CDR3 coding DNA: TGTGCCAGCAGCCCTAGGCGGGATCAAGAGACCCAGTACTTC. Protein: CASSPRRDQETQYF.

The chain joins TRBV2 to TRBJ2-4, with a tentative D call TRBD2 (6 bases). The CDR3 contains 13 residues. Germline V gives CDR1 SNHLY, CDR2 FYNNEI. Trimming left V 6 bases short and J 7 bases short, with 13 bases between. This CDR3 is CASRSDGSNIQYF. The CDR3 coding sequence is TGTGCCAGCAGGTCTGACGGGAGCAACATTCAGTACTTC. The full variable domain, completed using reference TRBV2 and TRBJ2-4, is EPEVTQTPSHQVTQMGQEVILRCVPISNHLYFYWYRQILGQKVEFLVSFYNNEISEKSEIFDDQFSVERPDGSNFTLKIRSTKLEDSAMYFCASRSDGSNIQYFGAGTRLSVL.

The V call is TRBV14, the J call TRBJ2-1; maybe TRBD1 (6 bases). V was trimmed by 2 bases and J by 0 bases, leaving 11 bases between them. There are 16 residues in the CDR3. Germline V CDR1 and CDR2: SGHDN, FVKESK. CDR3 sequence reads: CASSQRQVVSYNEQFF. DNA for the CDR3: TGTGCCAGCAGCCAACGACAGGTAGTCTCCTACAATGAGCAGTTCTTC.

In the case of this clone: At one boundary the junction diverges from the germline segment, which might be a read error. V usage is TRBV6-1 and J usage is TRBJ2-1; 14 nucleotides align to TRBD2. CDR3 length: 15 residues. Germline V gene lookup returns CDR1 MNHNS and CDR2 SASEGT. This CDR3 is CASSEGTSGRPPGLF. The CDR3 DNA reads as TGTGCCAGCAGTGAAGGGACTAGCGGGAGGCCCCCCGGACTCTTC.

This chain uses TRBV5-1 with TRBJ2-5, with 10 bases aligning to TRBD1. The germline V gene has CDR1 SGHRS and CDR2 YFSETQ. Trimming at V came to 5 bases and at J to 1 base, leaving 2 bases not matched to a gene. The CDR3 has 14 residues. The CDR3 here is CASRGQGSQETQYF. The CDR3, as DNA: TGCGCCAGCAGGGGACAGGGGTCCCAAGAGACCCAGTACTTC.

The chain links TRBV6-2 or TRBV6-3 to TRBJ1-1; 8 nucleotides align to TRBD1. The CDR3 loop spans 12 amino acids. Germline CDR1 and CDR2: MNHEY and SVGEGT. V was pared by 4 bases and J by 7 bases, with 2 bases of the junction left unmatched. As DNA, the CDR3 is TGTGCCAGCAGTTTCGGACAGGGTGAAGCTTTCTTT. This translates into CASSFGQGEAFF.

V usage is TRBV6-2 or TRBV6-3 and J usage is TRBJ2-1, with 11 bases lining up with TRBD2. Germline-derived CDR1 and CDR2 are MNHEY and SVGEGT. V lost 2 bases and J lost 3; bases outside the gene matches: 3. The CDR3 consists of 16 residues. Written as DNA, the CDR3 is TGTGCCAGCAGTTACCTAGCGGGAGGCCTCTACAATGAGCAGTTCTTC. Amino acids: CASSYLAGGLYNEQFF.

This clone was counted once. The chain is built from TRBV5-1 and TRBJ1-2; possibly TRBD1 for D (5 bases). The length of the CDR3 is 14 residues. Germline CDR1 reads SGHRS; CDR2 reads YFSETQ. V lost 0 bases to trimming and J lost 5 bases, with 11 bases between them. The CDR3 nucleotides are TGCGCCAGCAGCTTGGCCCTGACAGCATATGGCTACACCTTC. This encodes CASSLALTAYGYTF.

This clone was counted between two and nine times. The chain recombines TRBV29-1 with TRBJ1-5; 10 nucleotides agree with TRBD1. After removal of 4 bases from V and 2 bases from J, the junction contained 2 bases not matched to a gene. Germline CDR1 is SQVTM and CDR2 is ANQGSEA. The CDR3 has 14 residues. The CDR3 bases are TGCAGCGTTGGACAGGGGGCTGGCAATCAGCCCCAGCATTTT. Amino acids: CSVGQGAGNQPQHF.

This rearrangement joins TRBV28 to TRBJ2-6; 11 nucleotides line up with TRBD2. This CDR3 is 18 amino acids long. J lost 0 bases, V lost 5 bases, and 6 bases had no gene match. Looked up from germline, CDR1 is MDHEN and CDR2 is SYDVKM. For the CDR3, the DNA is TGTGCCAGCAGTGGTGGGGGACTAGCGGTCTCTGGGGCCAACGTCCTGACTTTC. This codes for CASSGGGLAVSGANVLTF.

The CDR3 loop is CASSFLAGGPFVYNEQFF. For the CDR3, the DNA is TGTGCCAGCAGTTTTTTGGCGGGAGGGCCGTTTGTCTACAATGAGCAGTTCTTC. This chain joins TRBV28 and TRBJ2-1, with 9 bases fitting TRBD2. This CDR3 contains 18 residues. The V gene's germline CDR1 is MDHEN and CDR2 SYDVKM. After removal of 3 bases from V and 3 bases from J, the junction contained 12 bases not matched to a gene.

The rearrangement uses TRBV4-2 and TRBJ2-3, with D hard to call. Trimming removed 0 bases at V and 0 bases at J, with 7 bases between. CDR3 length equals 15 residues. Germline V gene lookup returns CDR1 LGHNA and CDR2 YNFKEQ. In DNA form, the CDR3 reads TGTGCCAGCAGCCAAGATCGAACTAGCACAGATACGCAGTATTTT. This encodes CASSQDRTSTDTQYF.